This record concerns one T cell receptor (beta chain) sequence. Library preparation (for TCRbeta) was performed with unique molecular identifiers. TCRdb recomputed calls from the PCR reads with MiXCR, one row per CDR3 protein. This table holds about 460,000 distinct CDR3 sequences, about 12% found once. This record comes from a study of T-cell reconstitution after alpha-beta-depleted transplantation in children. The V gene's germline CDR1 is SGHNT and CDR2 YYREEE (reference sequence). The CDR3 runs 17 residues. V was clipped by 4 bases and J by 4 bases; unmatched bases: 8. The V and J genes are TRBV5-4 and TRBJ2-1, with TRBD2 matching 13 bases. Sequencing used PBMCs from the stem cell graft donor, obtained from the stem cell graft. The TCR was taken from a human donor who donated a stem cell graft to a child with combined immunodeficiency. CDR3 loop: CASSPPGLAGVYNEQFF. In DNA form, the CDR3 reads TGTGCCAGCAGCCCCCCCGGACTAGCGGGAGTTTACAATGAGCAGTTCTTC.